These T cell receptor beta chains were read from a single sample in a study of cytomegalovirus exposure and HLA in healthy donors. Only in-frame clones appear in the TCRdb table, and some are missing; sequencing was by immunoSEQ multiplex PCR. This sample has some 150,000 clones; 84% occur once, and the top ten carry approximately 2.7%. Source material: PBMCs. The receptors were gathered from a boy younger than 10 in good health and CMV-seronegative. CDR3s include the opening cysteine and the closing phenylalanine or tryptophan. A D gene is named only where the DNA matches it firmly. Expanded clones get a size class; other rows say once, few or many, or leave the size out.

J gene	D gene	V gene	clone size	CDR3 DNA	CDR3 protein
TRBJ2-7	TRBD1	TRBV5-1	-	TGCGCCAGCAGACCGTACGGGACAGGCTCCTACGAGCAGTACTTC	CASRPYGTGSYEQYF
TRBJ1-1	-	TRBV7-2	-	TGTGCCAGCAGCTTAGACTGGGATAGCGCTGAAGCTTTCTTT	CASSLDWDSAEAFF
TRBJ2-3	-	TRBV7-2	-	TGTGCCAGCAGCTGGCCCTTATCCTCTAGCACAGATACGCAGTATTTT	CASSWPLSSSTDTQYF
TRBJ2-5	TRBD1	TRBV28	-	TGTGCCAGCAGTTGGACAGGGGGAGATCAAGAGACCCAGTACTTC	CASSWTGGDQETQYF
TRBJ2-7	TRBD1	TRBV4-3	few	TGCGCCAGCAGCCAAGCGACAGGGGAATCCTACGAGCAGTACTTC	CASSQATGESYEQYF
TRBJ2-5	TRBD2	TRBV6-1	-	TGTGCCAGCAGTCAAGGGACTAGCTCACAAGAGACCCAGTACTTC	CASSQGTSSQETQYF
TRBJ2-1	TRBD1	TRBV19	-	TGTGCCAGTAGTATCAGACAGGGCGCCGGATACAATGAGCAGTTCTTC	CASSIRQGAGYNEQFF
TRBJ1-6	TRBD1	TRBV18	-	TGTGCCAGCTCACCAAGGACAGGGAGCAATTCACCCCTCCACTTT	CASSPRTGSNSPLHF
TRBJ2-2	-	TRBV2	-	TGTGCCAGCAGCAATAAGGGAGTAACCGGGGAGCTGTTTTTT	CASSNKGVTGELFF
TRBJ2-1	-	TRBV27	-	TGTGCCAGCAGTCCACTACAGTGGGGAGAATACAATGAGCAGTTCTTC	CASSPLQWGEYNEQFF
TRBJ1-2	-	TRBV6-1	-	TGTGCCAGCAGGACGGGGACACCTGGAAATTCTGGCTACACCTTC	CASRTGTPGNSGYTF
TRBJ1-2	TRBD1	TRBV7-9	-	TGTGCCAGCAGCTTAGTCTTTGCCCAGGGACAGGCGGGAGGCTACACCTTC	CASSLVFAQGQAGGYTF
TRBJ2-3	TRBD2	TRBV5-4	-	TGTGCCAGCAGCTTGGCCCCAGGGACTATCACAGATACGCAGTATTTT	CASSLAPGTITDTQYF
TRBJ1-1	TRBD1	TRBV2	-	TGTGCCAGCAGTGAATTACTTGGGACAGGGGACACTGAAGCTTTCTTT	CASSELLGTGDTEAFF
TRBJ1-2	-	TRBV19	-	TGTGCCAGTACCCGACTCGTAAACTATGGCTACACCTTC	CASTRLVNYGYTF
TRBJ2-2	TRBD2	TRBV7-2	-	TGTGCCAGCAGCTTGAGACTAGCGGGAGTCACCGGGGAGCTGTTTTTT	CASSLRLAGVTGELFF
TRBJ2-7	TRBD2	TRBV19	-	TGTGCCAGTAGTCGGGCGGGAGACTATAAAGAGCAGTACTTC	CASSRAGDYKEQYF
TRBJ2-7	TRBD2	TRBV5-1	once	TGCGCCAGCAGGGGGGGCTCTAGCGGGAGGGCCTCCTACGAGCAGTACTTC	CASRGGSSGRASYEQYF
TRBJ1-2	TRBD1	TRBV2	-	TGTGCCAGCAGTGATCCTCAGGGGGTTGTCAATGGCTACACCTTC	CASSDPQGVVNGYTF
TRBJ1-5	-	TRBV2	-	TGTGCCAGCAGGGACGGACAGAACTATAGCAATCAGCCCCAGCATTTT	CASRDGQNYSNQPQHF
TRBJ1-2	TRBD1	TRBV29-1	-	TGCAGCGTGGAGACAGGGGCTTCGAGAGGGGGCTACACCTTC	CSVETGASRGGYTF
TRBJ2-3	TRBD1	TRBV14	-	TGTGCCAGCAGAAGGACAGGGGCCCCAGATACGCAGTATTTT	CASRRTGAPDTQYF
TRBJ2-1	TRBD2	TRBV4-2	few	TGTGCCAGCAGCCAAGATGCTAGCGGGGCCAATGAGCAGTTCTTC	CASSQDASGANEQFF
TRBJ1-5	-	TRBV4-1	-	TGCGCCAGCAGCCAAGATCCGACGAAGGGGTACAATCAGCCCCAGCATTTT	CASSQDPTKGYNQPQHF
TRBJ1-2	-	TRBV7-3	few	TGTGCCAGCAGCCCAGCGGCAGTCCCAACCCAGGGCTACACCTTC	CASSPAAVPTQGYTF
TRBJ2-1	TRBD1	TRBV15	-	TGTGCCACCAGCAGAGGGGACAGGGGGAGGCGTCAGTTCTTC	CATSRGDRGRRQFF
TRBJ1-4	-	TRBV30	-	TGTGCCTGGAGTGTACTAGGCGCAACTAATGAAAAACTGTTTTTT	CAWSVLGATNEKLFF
TRBJ2-1	-	TRBV4-3	-	TGCGCCAGCAGCCAAGCTCTAGCAGAGTCCTACAATGAGCAGTTCTTC	CASSQALAESYNEQFF
TRBJ1-6	-	TRBV4-1	once	TGCGCCAGCAGACTGAGGACAGACCCAGGCTCCTATAATTCACCCCTCCACTTT	CASRLRTDPGSYNSPLHF
TRBJ2-3	-	TRBV5-1	few	-	CASSTSGQGGPDTQYF
TRBJ2-1	TRBD2	TRBV6-4	-	TGTGCCAGCAGTGACAAAGAGCTAGCGGGGCACAATGAGCAGTTCTTC	CASSDKELAGHNEQFF
TRBJ1-2	TRBD1	TRBV9	-	TGTGCCAGCAGCGCAGCCCAGGACAGGAGATATGGCTACACCTTC	CASSAAQDRRYGYTF
TRBJ2-1	-	TRBV10-3	few	TGTGCCATCAGTGATGTGGGACTCCAGTTCTTC	CAISDVGLQFF
TRBJ2-1	TRBD2	TRBV18	-	TGTGCCAGCTCACCATTCACTAGCGGGACCGACAATGAGCAGTTCTTC	CASSPFTSGTDNEQFF
TRBJ2-7	-	TRBV5-4	-	TGTGCCAGCAGCTTGTCTACTAGTTCTGTACAGCAGTACTTC	CASSLSTSSVQQYF
TRBJ1-2	TRBD1	TRBV9	-	TGTGCCAGCACCCCTGAGGGGGGGACAGGGAACTATGGCTACACCTTC	CASTPEGGTGNYGYTF
TRBJ1-2	TRBD1	TRBV27	-	TGTGCCAGCAGTTTTGATGCAGGGGGATATGGCTACACCTTC	CASSFDAGGYGYTF
TRBJ1-1	-	TRBV29-1	-	TGCAGCGTTGATTCGGCTAGCACCGAAGCTTTCTTT	CSVDSASTEAFF
TRBJ2-7	TRBD2	TRBV9	-	TGTGCCGGCAGCGCTGAGGGACTAGCAGACGAGCAGTACTTC	CAGSAEGLADEQYF